This TCR beta chain was captured by sequencing in a study of sequential checkpoint blockade in melanoma. As concerns this clone: The junction departs from germline at one end; a sequencing error may be responsible.

Documented treatment: randomized to nivolumab then ipilimumab (arm A) or the reverse (arm B). Profiled with immunoSEQ multiplex PCR; TCRdb holds only in-frame clones, not every one. The data hold 25,000 to 30,000 clones, with 83% observed a single time. The sequence came from a human donor with melanoma. The sequencing here drew on CD8+ T cells sorted from blood (inferred from file names), taken from a patient given nivolumab and ipilimumab in sequence.

CDR3 protein: CASSSKDSYNSPLRF. CDR3 DNA: TGTGCCAGCAGCTCAAAGGACTCCTATAATTCACCCCTCCGCTTT. The V and J genes are TRBV7-8 and TRBJ1-6; D unclear. The CDR3 is made up of 15 amino acids. CDR1 is SGHVS and CDR2 is FQNEAQ in the germline V gene.